Following are 25 T cell receptor beta chains from one sample sequenced in a study of OX40 agonist ivuxolimab in advanced cancers. Profiled with immunoSEQ multiplex PCR; TCRdb holds only in-frame clones, not every one. The sample carries tens of thousands of clones, 65% to 90% recorded once. The source material was CD4+ or CD8+ T cells sorted from blood, sampled in a trial of the OX40 agonist ivuxolimab. These receptors were taken from an adult with an advanced solid tumor such as melanoma, head and neck, liver or kidney cancer.

The J gene is TRBJ1-5, the V gene TRBV6-1; 8 nucleotides match TRBD1. Trimming removed 2 bases from V and 0 bases from J; junction bases left unmatched: 6. Germline-derived CDR1 and CDR2 are MNHNS and SASEGT. The CDR3 has 17 amino acids. The CDR3 region is CASSELAGGYSNQPQHF. The CDR3 DNA reads TGTGCCAGCAGTGAACTCGCAGGGGGCTATAGCAATCAGCCCCAGCATTTT.

The chain employs TRBV11-1 and TRBJ2-7, with TRBD1 matching over 8 bases. CDR1 and CDR2 from the germline V gene are SGHAT and FQDESV (reference sequence). V lost 5 bases to trimming and J lost 4 bases; unmatched junction nucleotides: 10. CDR3 length: 15 residues. The CDR3 region has the DNA TGTGCCAGCAGCCCCCACCGGGACAGGCCGTACGAGCAGTACTTC. Its translation: CASSPHRDRPYEQYF. Full variable domain (remainder filled in from reference TRBV11-1 and TRBJ2-7): EAEVAQSPRYKITEKSQAVAFWCDPISGHATLYWYRQILGQGPELLVQFQDESVVDDSQLPKDRFSAERLKGVDSTLKIQPAELGDSAMYLCASSPHRDRPYEQYFGPGTRLTVT.

The CDR3 region is CASSSSIGLAGYEQFF. The CDR3 bases are TGTGCCAGCAGCTCCTCTATAGGACTAGCGGGATATGAGCAGTTCTTC. The chain links TRBV7-9 to TRBJ2-1; 12 nucleotides align to TRBD2. J was trimmed by 8 bases and V by 4 bases; bases with no gene match: 9. Germline CDR1 reads SEHNR; CDR2 reads FQNEAQ (reference sequence). The CDR3 has 16 amino acids.

The chain couples TRBV2 to TRBJ2-1; D gene uncertain. Trimming took off 7 bases at V and 7 bases at J, with 8 bases between the two ends. Germline V gives CDR1 SNHLY, CDR2 FYNNEI. The CDR3 has 11 amino acids. CDR3 region: CASIEFNEQFF. The CDR3 bases are TGTGCCAGCATAGAGTTTAATGAGCAGTTCTTC.

This clone was seen just once. This sequence joins TRBV7-6 and TRBJ1-2, with 8 bases lining up with TRBD1. The CDR3 is 15 residues long. The V and J ends lost 3 bases and 4 bases, in that order; junction bases with no gene match: 7. Germline CDR1 SGHVS, CDR2 FNYEAQ. The CDR3 sequence: CASSLSAGGFYGYTF. CDR3 sequence (DNA): TGTGCCAGCAGCTTGTCTGCAGGGGGCTTCTATGGCTACACCTTC.

The V call is TRBV7-9, the J call TRBJ2-7; D may match TRBD1 or TRBD2 (5 bases each). CDR3 length: 18 amino acids. CDR1 and CDR2 from the germline V gene are SEHNR and FQNEAQ (reference sequence). With 5 bases removed from V and 6 bases from J, the gap between germline ends came to 29 bases. The CDR3 sequence: CASSLRDATGTQLPEQYF. The CDR3 DNA reads as TGTGCCAGCAGCCTCCGGGACGCCACCGGGACCCAGCTTCCCGAGCAGTACTTC. The whole variable domain, remainder taken from reference TRBV7-9 and TRBJ2-7, is DTGVSQNPRHKITKRGQNVTFRCDPISEHNRLYWYRQTLGQGPEFLTYFQNEAQLEKSRLLSDRFSAERPKGSFSTLEIQRTEQGDSAMYLCASSLRDATGTQLPEQYFGPGTRLTVT.

This clone was seen more than once but under ten times. The V gene is TRBV2, the J gene TRBJ1-5; a weak D match, TRBD1 (6 bases). Trimming left V 2 bases short and J 0 bases short, with 8 bases between. The CDR3 contains 15 residues. Germline CDR1 and CDR2: SNHLY and FYNNEI. The CDR3 sequence: CASSERTVSNQPQHF. CDR3 DNA: TGTGCCAGCAGTGAACGGACAGTTAGCAATCAGCCCCAGCATTTT.

This clone has only one observation. J is TRBJ1-4 and V is TRBV5-6, with TRBD1 identical over 10 bases. V shed 3 bases and J 3 bases; nucleotides not matched to a gene: 11. CDR3 length: 18 amino acids. Germline assignment: CDR1 SGHDT and CDR2 YYEEEE. The CDR3: CASSSGRDRGGANEKLFF. The CDR3 DNA reads as TGTGCCAGCAGCTCTGGCCGGGACAGGGGTGGCGCTAATGAAAAACTGTTTTTT.

This chain uses TRBV5-8 with TRBJ1-1, with 10 bases matching TRBD1. The CDR3 loop spans 16 amino acids. V gave up 5 bases and J gave up 1 base; unmatched junction bases: 8. Germline lookup yields CDR1 SGHTS and CDR2 YDEGEE. CDR3 bases: TGTGCCAGCAGTTTACGGGACAGGGGCGAGAACACTGAAGCTTTCTTT. Amino acid sequence: CASSLRDRGENTEAFF. The full variable domain, with the rest looked up from reference TRBV5-8 and TRBJ1-1, is EAGVTQSPTHLIKTRGQQATLRCSPISGHTSVYWYQQALGLGLQFLLWYDEGEERNRGNFPPRFSGRQFPNYSSELNVNALELEDSALYLCASSLRDRGENTEAFFGQGTRLTVV.

This chain uses TRBV5-1 with TRBJ2-3; 8 nucleotides align to TRBD2. The germline V gene encodes CDR1 SGHRS and CDR2 YFSETQ. The CDR3 is 17 amino acids. V shed 2 bases, J shed 5 bases, and the junction held 13 bases outside the gene matches. CDR3 DNA: TGCGCCAGCAGCTTTTGGGCTAGCGGGTCCGGGGGAGATACGCAGTATTTT. Its protein product is CASSFWASGSGGDTQYF.

This rearrangement joins TRBV27 to TRBJ2-3; D is perhaps TRBD1 or TRBD2 (7 bases each). This CDR3 comprises 14 residues. The germline gives CDR1 MNHEY, CDR2 SMNVEV (reference sequence). Trimming removed 7 bases from V and 5 bases from J, with 16 bases in between. The CDR3 loop reads CASKPGGGRDTQYF. The CDR3 DNA follows: TGTGCCAGCAAACCAGGGGGAGGGCGAGATACGCAGTATTTT.

This clone turned up a few times. Written as DNA, the CDR3 is TGTGCCAGCAGCGTAGGTCACCAGACCGCTAACTATGGCTACACCTTC. Translation gives CASSVGHQTANYGYTF. The V gene is TRBV9, the J gene TRBJ1-2; no definite D call. Looked up from germline, CDR1 is SGDLS and CDR2 is YYNGEE. The CDR3 has 16 residues. Trimming left V 0 bases short and J 0 bases short, with 12 bases between.

On this clone: The same CDR3 also results from other DNA sequences found in this sample. The gene calls are TRBV27 and TRBJ1-1, with D perhaps matching TRBD1 (6 bases). V was cut by 1 base and J by 1 base, with 7 bases left in between. The CDR3 totals 14 residues. Germline V gene data show CDR1 as MNHEY and CDR2 as SMNVEV (reference sequence). DNA of the CDR3: TGTGCCAGCAGTTTATACAGGGAGAACACTGAAGCTTTCTTT. Translated: CASSLYRENTEAFF.

This clone was counted a single time. J is TRBJ2-7 and V is TRBV13, with D possibly being TRBD1 (6 bases). CDR1 and CDR2 (germline): PRHDT, FYEKMQ (reference sequence). The CDR3 runs 13 residues. The ends were cut back, 2 bases at V and 2 bases at J, with 7 bases in the middle. CDR3 residues: CASSLPGAYEQYF. The CDR3 DNA reads TGTGCCAGCAGCTTACCAGGGGCCTACGAGCAGTACTTC.

The chain employs TRBV11-3 and TRBJ2-7; TRBD2 matches at 7 bases. Germline CDR1 SGHNT, CDR2 YENEEA. This CDR3 region has 14 residues. V shed 2 bases, J shed 5 bases, and the junction held 6 bases outside the gene matches. For the CDR3, the DNA is TGTGCCAGCAGCTTAAGGGAGGGGATCGACGAGCAGTACTTC. Its protein is CASSLREGIDEQYF.

The chain employs TRBV7-3 and TRBJ2-1; 9 bases are shared with TRBD1. From germline, CDR1 is SGHTA and CDR2 FQGTGA. CDR3 size: 17 residues. Trimming took 2 bases from V and 6 from J; bases not matched to a gene: 11. The CDR3 region has the DNA TGTGCCAGCAGCTTAGGCTATGGGGACAGGGTGGGCAATGAGCAGTTCTTC. Protein product: CASSLGYGDRVGNEQFF.

The V and J genes are TRBV28 and TRBJ2-3; D is unclear. Germline CDR1 and CDR2: MDHEN and SYDVKM. Trimming took 6 bases from V and 4 from J, leaving 17 bases between them. CDR3 length equals 15 residues. CDR3 amino acids: CASSQLADTADTQYF. CDR3 coding DNA: TGTGCCAGCAGCCAACTTGCTGACACGGCAGATACGCAGTATTTT.

This clone was seen once. The chain is built from TRBV27 and TRBJ2-7, with 8 bases lining up with TRBD2. Germline V lookup: CDR1 MNHEY, CDR2 SMNVEV (reference sequence). Trimming took 1 base from V and 2 from J; bases not matched to a gene: 7. This CDR3 spans 16 amino acids. The CDR3 DNA reads as TGTGCCAGCAGTTTATGGGCGGGAGGTTCCACCTACGAGCAGTACTTC. Protein product: CASSLWAGGSTYEQYF.

This chain joins TRBV7-3 and TRBJ2-2; a weak D match, TRBD1 (5 bases). This CDR3 is built from 16 residues. V was pared by 7 bases and J by 5 bases, with 20 bases between. Germline CDR1 and CDR2: SGHTA and FQGTGA. CDR3 sequence reads: CASTTAGYPRTGELFF. In DNA form, the CDR3 reads TGTGCCAGCACGACAGCCGGGTATCCACGGACCGGGGAGCTGTTTTTT.

The chain combines TRBV7-9 with TRBJ2-2; D remains unclear. Looked up from germline, CDR1 is SEHNR and CDR2 is FQNEAQ (reference sequence). V lost 3 bases to trimming and J lost 9 bases, with 11 bases between them. CDR3 length: 13 residues. Here the CDR3 reads CASSLKGARELFF. The DNA for the CDR3 is TGTGCCAGCAGCTTGAAGGGTGCCCGGGAGCTGTTTTTT.

This clone appeared once. The rearrangement links TRBV9 to TRBJ2-1, with 8 positions matching TRBD2. The CDR3 consists of 17 residues. Germline V gene sequence: CDR1 SGDLS, CDR2 YYNGEE. With V trimmed by 3 bases and J by 2 bases, 10 bases remained unmatched. CDR3 nucleotide sequence: TGTGCCAGCAGCGCCGCCACGGGGACTAGGGCCTACAATGAGCAGTTCTTC. Its protein product is CASSAATGTRAYNEQFF.

The chain has TRBV11-2 and TRBJ2-5, with TRBD2 matching 14 bases. CDR1 is SGHAT and CDR2 is FQNNGV in the germline V gene. The CDR3 covers 19 residues. V gave up 5 bases and J gave up 2 bases; unmatched junction bases: 13. The CDR3 here is CASSPDGLAGGPIQETQYF. The CDR3 nucleotides are TGTGCCAGCAGCCCCGATGGACTAGCGGGAGGTCCTATACAAGAGACCCAGTACTTC.

This chain uses TRBV5-5 with TRBJ1-5; D is possibly TRBD1 (5 bases). Looked up from germline, CDR1 is SGHKS and CDR2 is YYEKEE (reference sequence). V lost 4 bases to trimming and J lost 4 bases, with 12 bases between them. The CDR3 has 14 amino acids. The CDR3: CASSPGRENQPQHF. In DNA, the CDR3 is TGTGCCAGCAGCCCAGGCAGGGAAAATCAGCCCCAGCATTTT.

This clone counts as medium-sized (0.01 to 0.1%). This sequence joins TRBV14 and TRBJ1-6; perhaps TRBD1 as D (5 bases). V was trimmed by 4 bases and J by 8 bases, leaving 15 bases between them. CDR3 size: 15 residues. Looked up from germline, CDR1 is SGHDN and CDR2 is FVKESK. The CDR3 DNA is TGTGCCAGCAGCCCCTTGGAGGGGTTGGATTCACCCCTCCACTTT. Its protein product is CASSPLEGLDSPLHF. Drawing the rest from reference TRBV14 and TRBJ1-6, the complete variable domain is EAGVTQFPSHSVIEKGQTVTLRCDPISGHDNLYWYRRVMGKEIKFLLHFVKESKQDESGMPNNRFLAERTGGTYSTLKVQPAELEDSGVYFCASSPLEGLDSPLHFGNGTRLTVT.

The chain carries TRBV6-6 and TRBJ2-1, with D perhaps TRBD1 (5 bases). With 5 bases removed from V and 4 bases from J, the gap between germline ends came to 12 bases. This CDR3 has 14 amino acids. Germline CDR1 MNHNY, CDR2 SVGAGI (reference sequence). CDR3 in amino acids: CASSRTAGYNEQFF. The CDR3 nucleotides read TGTGCCAGCAGTCGTACCGCAGGGTACAATGAGCAGTTCTTC.